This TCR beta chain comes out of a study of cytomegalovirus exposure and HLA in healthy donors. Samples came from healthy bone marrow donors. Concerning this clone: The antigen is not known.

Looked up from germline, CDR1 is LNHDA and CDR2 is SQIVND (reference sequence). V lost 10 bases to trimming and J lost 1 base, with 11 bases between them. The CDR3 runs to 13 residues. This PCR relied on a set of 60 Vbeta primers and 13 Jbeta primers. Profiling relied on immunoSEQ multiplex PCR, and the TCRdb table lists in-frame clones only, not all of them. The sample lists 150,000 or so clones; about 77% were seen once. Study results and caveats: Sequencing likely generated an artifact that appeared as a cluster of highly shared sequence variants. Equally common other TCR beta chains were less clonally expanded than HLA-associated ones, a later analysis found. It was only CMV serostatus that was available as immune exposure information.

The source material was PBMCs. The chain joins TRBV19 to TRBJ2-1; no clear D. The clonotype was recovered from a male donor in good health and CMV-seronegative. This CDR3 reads CATRHFSYNEQFF. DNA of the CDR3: TGTGCCACCAGGCACTTTTCCTACAATGAGCAGTTCTTC.